This TCR beta chain was captured by sequencing in a study of cytomegalovirus exposure and HLA in healthy donors. The CDR3 has 17 residues. Germline V lookup: CDR1 SNHLY, CDR2 FYNNEI. V lost 7 bases, J lost 0 bases, and 7 bases stayed unmatched. Assay used: immunoSEQ multiplex PCR; TCRdb lists only in-frame clones, some missing. The profile covers some 230,000 clones, with around 90% appearing a single time and 0.85% to 1.2% taken by the ten largest. Concerning this clone: Its antigen remains unidentified.

Findings and caveats of the study: It was about 180 TCR beta chains that were listed as cytomegalovirus-associated.

The origin of this receptor is a woman between 18 and 29 years old in good health and CMV-seronegative. The material sequenced was PBMCs. V gene TRBV2 combines with J gene TRBJ2-6, with 9 bases matching TRBD2. The CDR3 sequence: CASNGLASRSGANVLTF. In nucleotides, the CDR3 is TGTGCCAGCAATGGACTAGCGTCACGCTCTGGGGCCAACGTCCTGACTTTC.